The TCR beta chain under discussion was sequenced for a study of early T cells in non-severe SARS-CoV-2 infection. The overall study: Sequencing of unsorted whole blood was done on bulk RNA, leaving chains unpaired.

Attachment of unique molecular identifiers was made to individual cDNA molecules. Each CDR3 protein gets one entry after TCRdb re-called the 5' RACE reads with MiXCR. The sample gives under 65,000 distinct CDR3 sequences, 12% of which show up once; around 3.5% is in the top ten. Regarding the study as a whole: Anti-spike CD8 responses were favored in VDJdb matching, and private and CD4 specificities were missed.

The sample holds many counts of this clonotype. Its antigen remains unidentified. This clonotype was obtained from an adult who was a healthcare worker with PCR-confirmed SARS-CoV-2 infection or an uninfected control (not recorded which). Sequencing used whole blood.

The CDR3 is CASSLAETQYF. The CDR3, as DNA: TGTGCCAGCAGCTTAGCAGAGACCCAGTACTTC. This sequence joins TRBV7-6 and TRBJ2-5; no clear D gene. From germline, CDR1 is SGHVS and CDR2 FNYEAQ. V was pared by 0 bases and J by 4 bases, with 0 bases between. This CDR3 contains 11 residues.